These 3 T cell receptor beta chains share one sample of origin, sequenced in a study of shared clonotypes between healthy human individuals. TCRdb's table, derived via immunoSEQ multiplex PCR, lists solely in-frame clones and lacks some. The top ten hold roughly 1% of the sample, which has roughly 1,800,000 clones, approximately 94% seen once. CD45RO-negative cells were positively selected for CCR7, leaving out terminally differentiated effector memory CD45RA+ cells. The sample taken for sequencing was naive CD8+ T cells sorted from blood. The receptors come from a man between 18 and 29 years old in good health.

In this sample, this clone turned up once. The chain is built from TRBV15 and TRBJ1-4; 8 positions agree with TRBD1. Germline trimming cut 0 bases from V and 4 bases from J; bases unmatched to any gene: 7. The length of the CDR3 is 17 residues. Germline CDR1 and CDR2: LNHNV and YYDKDF (reference sequence). CDR3 nucleotide sequence: TGTGCCACCAGCAGAGAGGGCCTGGACAGGGTTAATGAAAAACTGTTTTTT. Translated, it gives CATSREGLDRVNEKLFF.

The chain combines TRBV7-2 with TRBJ2-2; 8 bases are shared with TRBD2. V trimming: 0 bases; J trimming: 6 bases; junction bases outside the gene matches: 6. Germline CDR1 and CDR2: SGHTA and FQGNSA. The CDR3 contains 16 residues. The CDR3 is CASSLATLAESGELFF. The CDR3, as DNA: TGTGCCAGCAGCTTAGCGACACTAGCGGAGTCCGGGGAGCTGTTTTTT.

The rearrangement joins TRBV2 to TRBJ2-7; 10 bases align to TRBD2. Germline CDR1 reads SNHLY; CDR2 reads FYNNEI. CDR3 length: 16 amino acids. Losses at the gene ends were 3 bases for V and 2 bases for J; bases not matched to a gene: 7. The CDR3 reads CASSDTHSGRAYEQYF. DNA for the CDR3: TGTGCCAGCAGTGACACCCACAGCGGGAGGGCCTACGAGCAGTACTTC. The variable domain in full, completed from reference TRBV2 and TRBJ2-7, reads EPEVTQTPSHQVTQMGQEVILRCVPISNHLYFYWYRQILGQKVEFLVSFYNNEISEKSEIFDDQFSVERPDGSNFTLKIRSTKLEDSAMYFCASSDTHSGRAYEQYFGPGTRLTVT.